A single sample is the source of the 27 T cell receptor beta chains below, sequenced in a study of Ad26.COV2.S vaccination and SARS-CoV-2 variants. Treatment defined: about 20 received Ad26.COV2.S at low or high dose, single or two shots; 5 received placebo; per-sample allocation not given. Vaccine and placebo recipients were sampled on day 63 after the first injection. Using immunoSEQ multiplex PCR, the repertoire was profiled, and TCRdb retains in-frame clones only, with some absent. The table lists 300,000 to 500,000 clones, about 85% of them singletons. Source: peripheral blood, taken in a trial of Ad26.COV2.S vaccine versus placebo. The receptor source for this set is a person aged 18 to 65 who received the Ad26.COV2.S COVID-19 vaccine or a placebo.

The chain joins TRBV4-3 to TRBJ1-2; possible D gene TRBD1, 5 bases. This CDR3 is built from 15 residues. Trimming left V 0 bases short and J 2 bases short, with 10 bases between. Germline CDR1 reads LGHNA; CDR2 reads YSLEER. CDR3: CASSQDWDSNYGYTF. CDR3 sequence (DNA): TGCGCCAGCAGCCAAGACTGGGACTCCAACTATGGCTACACCTTC.

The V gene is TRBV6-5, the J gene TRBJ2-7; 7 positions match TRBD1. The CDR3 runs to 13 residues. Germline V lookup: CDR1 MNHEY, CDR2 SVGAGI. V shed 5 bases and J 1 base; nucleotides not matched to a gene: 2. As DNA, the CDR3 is TGTGCCAGCAGTCGGGACAGATCCTACGAGCAGTACTTC. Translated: CASSRDRSYEQYF.

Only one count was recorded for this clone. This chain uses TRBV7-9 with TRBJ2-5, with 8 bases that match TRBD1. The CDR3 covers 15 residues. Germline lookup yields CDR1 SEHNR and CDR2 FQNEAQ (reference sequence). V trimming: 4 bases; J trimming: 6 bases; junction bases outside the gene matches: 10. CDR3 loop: CASSSPRTGTKTQYF. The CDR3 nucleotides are TGTGCCAGCAGCTCCCCCCGGACAGGGACGAAGACCCAGTACTTC.

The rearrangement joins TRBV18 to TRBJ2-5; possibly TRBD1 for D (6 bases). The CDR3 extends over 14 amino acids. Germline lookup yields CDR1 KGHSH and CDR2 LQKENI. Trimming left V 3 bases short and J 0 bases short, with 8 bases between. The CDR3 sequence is CASSPGTYQETQYF. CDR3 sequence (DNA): TGTGCCAGCTCACCCGGGACATACCAAGAGACCCAGTACTTC.

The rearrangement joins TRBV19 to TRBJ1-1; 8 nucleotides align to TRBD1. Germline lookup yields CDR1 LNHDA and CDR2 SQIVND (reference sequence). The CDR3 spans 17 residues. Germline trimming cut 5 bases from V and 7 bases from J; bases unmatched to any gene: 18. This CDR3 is CASSGIRGQAKPDEAFF. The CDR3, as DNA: TGTGCCAGTAGTGGTATTCGGGGACAGGCCAAGCCCGATGAAGCTTTCTTT.

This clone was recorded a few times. CDR3 sequence reads: CASSQEPGQGTEAFF. For the CDR3, the DNA is TGTGCCAGCAGCCAGGAACCGGGACAGGGGACTGAAGCTTTCTTT. The chain carries TRBV3-1 (or the pseudogene TRBV3-2) and TRBJ1-1; 10 bases match TRBD1. V trimming: 3 bases; J trimming: 5 bases; junction bases outside the gene matches: 6. This CDR3 is built from 15 residues. In germline, CDR1 is LGHDT, CDR2 YNNKEL (reference sequence).

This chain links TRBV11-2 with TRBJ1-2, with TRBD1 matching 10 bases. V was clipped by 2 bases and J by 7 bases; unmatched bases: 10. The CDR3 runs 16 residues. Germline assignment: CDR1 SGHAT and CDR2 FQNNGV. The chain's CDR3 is CASSLQTGTGAGGYTF. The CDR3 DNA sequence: TGTGCCAGCAGCTTACAAACTGGGACAGGGGCAGGTGGCTACACCTTC.

CDR3: CASSETGSNEKLFF. In DNA, the CDR3 is TGTGCCAGCAGTGAGACAGGCTCTAATGAAAAACTGTTTTTT. This chain uses TRBV6-1 with TRBJ1-4; a weak D match, TRBD1 (6 bases). Germline V lookup: CDR1 MNHNS, CDR2 SASEGT. The CDR3 runs to 14 residues. Between the trimmed V and J ends, which lost 3 bases and 3 bases, there was a span of 8 bases.

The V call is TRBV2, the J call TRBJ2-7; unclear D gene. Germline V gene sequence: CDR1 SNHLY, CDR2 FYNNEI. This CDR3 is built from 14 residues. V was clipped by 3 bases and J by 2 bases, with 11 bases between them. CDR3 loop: CASSDRRTTYEQYF. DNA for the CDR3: TGTGCCAGCAGTGATAGGAGAACCACCTACGAGCAGTACTTC.

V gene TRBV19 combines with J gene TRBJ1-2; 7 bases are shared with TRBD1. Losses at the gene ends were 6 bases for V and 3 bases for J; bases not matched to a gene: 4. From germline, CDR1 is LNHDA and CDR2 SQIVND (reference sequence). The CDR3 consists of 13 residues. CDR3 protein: CASSPGTDYGYTF. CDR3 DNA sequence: TGTGCCAGTAGCCCCGGGACAGACTATGGCTACACCTTC.

The CDR3 sequence is CAISGGSTEAFF. The DNA of the CDR3 is TGTGCCATCAGTGGGGGGTCCACTGAAGCTTTCTTT. The chain uses TRBV10-3 and TRBJ1-1, with D possibly matching TRBD1 (5 bases). CDR3 length equals 12 residues. V dropped 4 bases and J dropped 4 bases, with 7 bases sitting between them. In germline, CDR1 is ENHRY, CDR2 SYGVKD.

CDR3: CASSSLRGEYTQYF. In nucleotides, the CDR3 is TGTGCCAGCAGCTCCCTCCGCGGGGAATATACGCAGTATTTT. This sequence joins TRBV11-2 and TRBJ2-3; a possible D gene is TRBD2 (6 bases). The CDR3 is 14 residues long. Germline CDR1 SGHAT, CDR2 FQNNGV. Trimming removed 4 bases from V and 7 bases from J, with 15 bases in between.

CDR3 nucleotide sequence: TGTGCCAGCAGGAGGACGGGATTGGACACCATATATTTT. It specifies CASRRTGLDTIYF. The J gene is TRBJ1-3, the V gene TRBV2; D call uncertain. CDR1 and CDR2 (germline): SNHLY, FYNNEI. The CDR3 sequence is 13 residues long. V lost 6 bases and J lost 8, with 14 bases in between.

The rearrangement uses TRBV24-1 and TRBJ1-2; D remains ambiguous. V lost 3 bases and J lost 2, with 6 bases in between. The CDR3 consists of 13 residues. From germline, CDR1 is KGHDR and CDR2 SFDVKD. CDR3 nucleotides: TGTGCCACCAGTGATAGTCAGAACTATGGCTACACCTTC. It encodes CATSDSQNYGYTF.

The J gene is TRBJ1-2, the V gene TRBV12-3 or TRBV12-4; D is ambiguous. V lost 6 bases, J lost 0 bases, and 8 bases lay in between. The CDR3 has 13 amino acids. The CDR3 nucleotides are TGTGCCAGCAGGGGCGGCCCTAACTATGGCTACACCTTC. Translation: CASRGGPNYGYTF.

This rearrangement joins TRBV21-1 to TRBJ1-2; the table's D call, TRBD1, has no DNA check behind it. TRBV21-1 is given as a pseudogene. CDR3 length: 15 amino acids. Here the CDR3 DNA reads TGTGCCAGCAGCAAAGCCGAACAGGGGGACTATGGCTACACCTTC. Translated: CASSKAEQGDYGYTF.

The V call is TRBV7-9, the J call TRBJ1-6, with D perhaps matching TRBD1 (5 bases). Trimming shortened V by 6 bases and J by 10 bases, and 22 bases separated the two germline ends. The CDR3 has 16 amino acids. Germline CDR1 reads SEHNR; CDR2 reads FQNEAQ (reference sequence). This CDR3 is CASSLYGTSSTSPLHF. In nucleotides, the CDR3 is TGTGCCAGCAGTTTATACGGGACTTCATCCACCTCACCCCTCCACTTT.

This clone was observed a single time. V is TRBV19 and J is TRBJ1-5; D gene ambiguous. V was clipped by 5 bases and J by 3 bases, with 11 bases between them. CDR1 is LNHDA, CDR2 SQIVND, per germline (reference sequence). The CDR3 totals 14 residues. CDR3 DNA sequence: TGTGCCAGTAGTCTCTCGGGGAACAATCAGCCCCAGCATTTT. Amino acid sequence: CASSLSGNNQPQHF.

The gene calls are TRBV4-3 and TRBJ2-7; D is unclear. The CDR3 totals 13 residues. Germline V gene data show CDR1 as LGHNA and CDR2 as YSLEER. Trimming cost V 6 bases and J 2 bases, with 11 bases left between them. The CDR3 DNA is TGCGCCAGCAGTAAGGGTTTGGCCTACGAGCAGTACTTC. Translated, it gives CASSKGLAYEQYF.

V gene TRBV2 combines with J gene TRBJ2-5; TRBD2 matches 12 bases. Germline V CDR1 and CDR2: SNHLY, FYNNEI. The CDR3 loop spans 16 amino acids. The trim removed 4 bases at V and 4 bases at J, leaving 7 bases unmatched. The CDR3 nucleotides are TGTGCCAGCAGTGTGCGCTCTAGCGGGGGGGCAGAGACCCAGTACTTC. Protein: CASSVRSSGGAETQYF.

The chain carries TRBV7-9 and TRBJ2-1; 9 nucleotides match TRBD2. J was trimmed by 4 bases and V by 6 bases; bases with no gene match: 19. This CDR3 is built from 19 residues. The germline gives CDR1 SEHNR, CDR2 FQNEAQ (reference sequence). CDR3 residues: CASSLKLQSGSGGYNEQFF. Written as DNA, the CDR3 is TGTGCCAGCAGTTTAAAACTACAGTCTGGTAGCGGGGGATACAATGAGCAGTTCTTC.

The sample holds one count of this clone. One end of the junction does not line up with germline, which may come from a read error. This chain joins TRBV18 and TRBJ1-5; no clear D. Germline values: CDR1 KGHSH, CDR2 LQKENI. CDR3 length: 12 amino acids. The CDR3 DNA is TGTGCCAGCTCAACACCCGGTCAGCCCCAGCATTTT. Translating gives CASSTPGQPQHF.

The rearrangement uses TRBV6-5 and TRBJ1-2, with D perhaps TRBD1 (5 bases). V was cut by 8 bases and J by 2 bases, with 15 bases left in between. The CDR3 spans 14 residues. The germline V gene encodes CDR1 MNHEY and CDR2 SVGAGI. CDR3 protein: CASGTAPLNYGYTF. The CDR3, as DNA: TGTGCCAGCGGGACTGCTCCACTCAACTATGGCTACACCTTC.

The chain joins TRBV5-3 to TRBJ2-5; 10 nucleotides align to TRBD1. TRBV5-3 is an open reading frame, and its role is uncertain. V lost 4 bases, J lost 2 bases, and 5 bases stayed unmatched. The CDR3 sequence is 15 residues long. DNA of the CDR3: TGTGCCAGAAGCCCGGGACAGGGGTTGCAAGAGACCCAGTACTTC. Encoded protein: CARSPGQGLQETQYF.

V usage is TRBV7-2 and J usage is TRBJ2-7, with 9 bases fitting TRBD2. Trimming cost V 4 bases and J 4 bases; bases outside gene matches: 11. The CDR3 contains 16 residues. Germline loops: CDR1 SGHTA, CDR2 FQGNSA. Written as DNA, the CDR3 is TGTGCCAGCAGCTCCCACCCGAGCGGGGGGCCGTACGAGCAGTACTTC. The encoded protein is CASSSHPSGGPYEQYF.

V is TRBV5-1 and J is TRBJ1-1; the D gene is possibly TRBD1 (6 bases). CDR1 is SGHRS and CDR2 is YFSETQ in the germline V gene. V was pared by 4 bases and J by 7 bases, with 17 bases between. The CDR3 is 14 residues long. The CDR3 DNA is TGCGCCAGCAGCCTTCTGGGTGGAGGGGGTGAAGCTTTCTTT. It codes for CASSLLGGGGEAFF.

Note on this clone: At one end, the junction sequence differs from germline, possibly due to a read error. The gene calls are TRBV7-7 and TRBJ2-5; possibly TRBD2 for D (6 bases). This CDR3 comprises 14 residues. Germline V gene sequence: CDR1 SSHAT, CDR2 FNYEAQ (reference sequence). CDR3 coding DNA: TGTGCTAGCAGCCCCGTGGGGGGCCAAGAGACCCAGTACTTC. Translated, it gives CASSPVGGQETQYF.